This T cell receptor (beta chain) came from a study of vaccination effects on CD4 cells after COVID-19. Between the trimmed V and J ends, which lost 5 bases and 1 base, there was a span of 6 bases. The germline gives CDR1 SGHNT, CDR2 YYREEE (reference sequence). The CDR3 runs to 13 residues. This clone showed up just a few times. Its target is not known. The study, taken as a whole, reports: Clones that were induced by infection or by vaccine showed marked contraction late after vaccination.

Sequencing in the ViraFEST assay came after antigen-specific CD4+ T cells had been expanded with viral peptide pools, which were used to stimulate PBMC. Isolating CD4+ T cells followed less than 11 days of culture. Each vaccine recipient was nucleocapsid antibody negative and had no prior SARS-CoV-2 infection. Sequencing used immunoSEQ multiplex PCR; TCRdb keeps in-frame clones, though not all of them. The data contain 65,000 or so clones, roughly 76% of them singletons. The clonotype comes from a human donor who received a COVID-19 vaccine. The V gene is TRBV5-4, the J gene TRBJ2-2, with D hard to call. The sequences come from CD4+ T cells from PBMCs cultured with HCoV-NL63 spike peptides, collected before COVID-19 vaccination. CDR3 nucleotide sequence: TGTGCCAGCAGTCGAGAGAACACCGGGGAGCTGTTTTTT. Amino acids: CASSRENTGELFF.